A selection of T cell receptor beta chains follows, all from one sample in a study of cytomegalovirus exposure and HLA in healthy donors. The data were produced by immunoSEQ multiplex PCR, yet TCRdb's version contains in-frame clones alone and is incomplete. Of over 150,000 clones in the sample, 65% to 85% were seen once. The sample consisted of PBMCs. The receptors derive from a woman aged 40 to 50 in good health and CMV-seropositive. Each CDR3 is given with its conserved first and last residue. A D gene is named only where the DNA matches it firmly. The listing skips clone size in some rows; elsewhere it reads once, few, many or a size class.

clone_size j_call v_call d_call cdr3_nt cdr3_aa
- TRBJ1-1 TRBV7-9 - TGTGCCAGCAGTCCTCCAGGAACTGAAGCTTTCTTT CASSPPGTEAFF
- TRBJ2-5 TRBV27 TRBD2 TGTGCCAGCACGGGACTAGCGGGAGCACAAGAGACCCAGTACTTC CASTGLAGAQETQYF
- TRBJ2-7 TRBV6-7 - TGTGCCAGCAGTTACCAGACGAAGGAGAAATCTCCGGGACTGAGAAGGGGGCGGCAGTACTTC CASSYQTKEKSPGLRRGRQYF
- TRBJ2-7 TRBV13 TRBD2 TGTGCCAGCAGCTTAGGCTCGACTAGCGGTAGGCCCTACGAGCAGTACTTC CASSLGSTSGRPYEQYF
- TRBJ1-4 TRBV18 - TGTGCCAGCTCACCGGGCCCGGATAGGGGTGGTGAAAAACTGTTTTTT CASSPGPDRGGEKLFF
once TRBJ2-5 TRBV7-3 TRBD2 TGTGCCAGCAGCTTAAGGGGCCCGGGACTAGCGGGTGGGATGGAGACCCAGTACTTC CASSLRGPGLAGGMETQYF
- TRBJ1-2 TRBV5-1 TRBD1 TGCGCCAGCAGCTTGGAACAGGGGGCAGACGGCTACACCTTC CASSLEQGADGYTF
- TRBJ1-1 TRBV28 - TGTGCCAGCGTAGTGAACACTGAAGCTTTCTTT CASVVNTEAFF
few TRBJ2-7 TRBV11-2 TRBD2 TGTGCCAGCAGCTTAGAGCTAGCGGCGTCCTACGAGCAGTACTTC CASSLELAASYEQYF
few TRBJ1-3 TRBV5-6 - TGTGCCAGCAGCTTGTACGGGGGCTCTGGAAACACCATATATTTT CASSLYGGSGNTIYF
- TRBJ2-1 TRBV29-1 TRBD2 TGCAGCGTCCGCGGGACTAGCGGGAGGGCCAACGAGCAGTTCTTC CSVRGTSGRANEQFF
- TRBJ2-5 TRBV30 TRBD2 TGTGCCTGGAGTGCCCAGCTAGCGGGAAGAACGGGGGAGCAGTACTTC CAWSAQLAGRTGEQYF
- TRBJ2-2 TRBV6-4 TRBD2 TGTGCCAGCAGTGATTCGAAGCGGGGGTACACCGGGGAGCTGTTTTTT CASSDSKRGYTGELFF
once TRBJ2-1 TRBV10-3 TRBD2 TGTGCCATCAGTGAGCCAGGACTAGCGGAAAATGAGCAGTTCTTC CAISEPGLAENEQFF
- TRBJ1-4 TRBV2 - TGTGCCAGCAGACCCACAGGGTGGAGGGAAAAACTGTTTTTT CASRPTGWREKLFF
- TRBJ1-1 TRBV10-3 TRBD1 TGTGCCATCAGTGGGGGACAGGGACCGAACACTGAAGCTTTCTTT CAISGGQGPNTEAFF
- TRBJ1-2 TRBV7-2 TRBD1 TGTGCCAGCAGCCAGACAGGGCTTGGCTACACCTTC CASSQTGLGYTF
- TRBJ2-5 TRBV28 TRBD2 TGTGCCAGCAGTTCCCAATTTAGCGGGAGGGCCGAGGAGACCCAGTACTTC CASSSQFSGRAEETQYF
once TRBJ2-7 TRBV28 TRBD2 TGTGCCAGCAGTTTATTAGCGGGAGGCAGGAACGAGCAGTACTTC CASSLLAGGRNEQYF
few TRBJ2-7 TRBV5-1 TRBD2 TGCGCCAGCAGCTTCGAAGCGGGACCTGAGTACGAGCAGTACTTC CASSFEAGPEYEQYF
- TRBJ2-3 TRBV29-1 - TGCAGCGTTGAAGAAGGGGCAGATACGCAGTATTTT CSVEEGADTQYF
- TRBJ2-7 TRBV27 - TGTGCCAGCAGTCCCCGGACATTATCCTACGAGCAGTACTTC CASSPRTLSYEQYF
- TRBJ1-5 TRBV28 TRBD1 TGTGCCAGCAGTTTGTGGACAGGTAGCAATCAGCCCCAGCATTTT CASSLWTGSNQPQHF
- TRBJ1-3 TRBV13 TRBD1 TGTGCCAGCAGCGACAGGGGGGGGGCTGGAAACACCATATATTTT CASSDRGGAGNTIYF
- TRBJ1-5 TRBV19 - TGTGCCAGTAGTTTCCAGGGTATCAGCAATCAGCCCCAGCATTTT CASSFQGISNQPQHF
- TRBJ2-5 TRBV4-2 TRBD2 TGTGCCAGCAGCCAAGCTCTAGCGGGAGGGAACCAACAAGAGACCCAGTACTTC CASSQALAGGNQQETQYF
once TRBJ2-3 TRBV7-2 TRBD2 TGTGCCAGCAGCTTACGCCTAGCGGGAGGGCCAAAAGATACGCAGTATTTT CASSLRLAGGPKDTQYF
- TRBJ1-5 TRBV6-1 TRBD1 TGTGCCAGCAGTGAGAGGGGGCCCAATCAGCCCCAGCATTTT CASSERGPNQPQHF
- TRBJ2-7 TRBV13 TRBD1 TGTGCCAGCAGACCACGGGACAGCTCCTACGAGCAGTACTTC CASRPRDSSYEQYF
- TRBJ2-7 TRBV5-6 - TGTGCCAGCAGCTCCTTCGGCCAGGGGACCTACGAGCAGTACTTC CASSSFGQGTYEQYF
- TRBJ2-1 TRBV6-1 - TGTGCCAGCAGTGAACAACCCGGGATCGTAAATGAGCAGTTCTTC CASSEQPGIVNEQFF
- TRBJ2-5 TRBV5-1 TRBD1 TGCGCCAGCAGCTTGGGACAGGGGGGGGAGACCCAGTACTTC CASSLGQGGETQYF
few TRBJ2-6 TRBV6-5 - TGTGCCAGCAGTGCACAGGACACTGGGGCCAACGTCCTGACTTTC CASSAQDTGANVLTF
few TRBJ2-6 TRBV7-2 TRBD2 TGTGCCAGCAGTCCTCGGGGGGCTGGGGCCAACGTCCTGACTTTC CASSPRGAGANVLTF
- TRBJ1-1 TRBV19 - TGTGCCAGTAGTAGCGCGGTGCCGGCCACTGAAGCTTTCTTT CASSSAVPATEAFF
- TRBJ2-5 TRBV5-1 TRBD2 TGCGCCAGCGGCACTAGCGGGCCACTTGGAGAGACCCAGTACTTC CASGTSGPLGETQYF
- TRBJ2-5 TRBV9 TRBD1 TGTGCCAGCAGCGTCGGACAGGGCAGGGAGACCCAGTACTTC CASSVGQGRETQYF
- TRBJ2-6 TRBV7-8 TRBD1 TGTGCCAGCAGCCCCCGAGGACAGGGGGCAGCTGGGGCCAACGTCCTGACTTTC CASSPRGQGAAGANVLTF
once TRBJ1-1 TRBV27 TRBD1 TGTGCCAGCAGTTTAACAGGGGGAAACACTGAAGCTTTCTTT CASSLTGGNTEAFF
few TRBJ2-7 TRBV14 - TGTGCCAGCAGCCGACAAGGCGAGCAGTACTTC CASSRQGEQYF
- TRBJ1-2 TRBV28 TRBD1 TGTGCCAGCAGTTTCACAGGGGATTCTTATGGCTACACCTTC CASSFTGDSYGYTF
- TRBJ1-5 TRBV28 - TGTGCCCAGGGACTCAGCAATCAGCCCCAGCATTTT CAQGLSNQPQHF
- TRBJ1-4 TRBV5-1 - TGCGCCAGCAGCTTAAACGGGAACCTTAATGAAAAACTGTTTTTT CASSLNGNLNEKLFF
- TRBJ2-1 TRBV30 TRBD1 TGTGCCTGGAGTAAGGGGACAGGGAGCTCCTACAATGAGCAGTTCTTC CAWSKGTGSSYNEQFF
- TRBJ1-4 TRBV15 - TGTGCCACCAGCAGGGACAGAGGTCCTAATGAAAAACTGTTTTTT CATSRDRGPNEKLFF
- TRBJ2-1 TRBV19 TRBD2 TGTGCCAGTACCCGACTAGCGGGAGCCTATGAGCAGTTCTTC CASTRLAGAYEQFF
- TRBJ2-3 TRBV7-9 TRBD2 TGTGCCAGCAGCATCCCAGCCCGCGGCGGGAGAACGGATACGCAGTATTTT CASSIPARGGRTDTQYF
- TRBJ2-6 TRBV27 TRBD1 TGTGCCAGCAGTCCCGCCGGGACAGGGATCGGTGGTGGGGCCAACGTCCTGACTTTC CASSPAGTGIGGGANVLTF
- TRBJ2-3 TRBV5-4 - TGTGCCAGCAGCTCTGGGGGGGGACACACAGATACGCAGTATTTT CASSSGGGHTDTQYF
- TRBJ2-2 TRBV19 - TGTGCCAGTAGAGGGGTCGCGAACACCGGGGAGCTGTTTTTT CASRGVANTGELFF
- TRBJ2-5 TRBV5-4 TRBD1 TGTGCCAGCAGCGTAACCGGGACAGGGAAGGGAGAGACCCAGTACTTC CASSVTGTGKGETQYF
- TRBJ1-2 TRBV7-2 - TGTGCCAGCAGCCCGACAGGCAACTATGGCTACACCTTC CASSPTGNYGYTF
- TRBJ2-7 TRBV11-2 - TGTGCCAGCAGCTTTTTGGGGGGCGAGCAGTACTTC CASSFLGGEQYF
- TRBJ1-5 TRBV7-9 TRBD1 TGTGCCAGCAGCCTCTGGACAGGGACGGGCAATCAGCCCCAGCATTTT CASSLWTGTGNQPQHF
- TRBJ2-7 TRBV6-5 TRBD2 TGTGCCAGCAGTTCGACTAGCGGAGCCTACGAGCAGTACTTC CASSSTSGAYEQYF
- TRBJ1-5 TRBV10-3 - TGTGCCATCACCCCCGTACAGGGTCAGCCCCAGCATTTT CAITPVQGQPQHF
- TRBJ1-1 TRBV18 TRBD1 TGTGCCAGCTCACTCTGGACAGGAACGAACACTGAAGCTTTCTTT CASSLWTGTNTEAFF
- TRBJ2-7 TRBV10-3 - TGTGCCATCAGTGAGTTGAGCTACGAGCAGTACTTC CAISELSYEQYF
- TRBJ1-6 TRBV6-1 TRBD1 TGTGCCAGCAGTGAGAGGGGGCAGGCCCTCCACTTT CASSERGQALHF
- TRBJ1-3 TRBV9 - TGTGCCAGCAGCCAAGGACTGCTCGGAAACACCATATATTTT CASSQGLLGNTIYF